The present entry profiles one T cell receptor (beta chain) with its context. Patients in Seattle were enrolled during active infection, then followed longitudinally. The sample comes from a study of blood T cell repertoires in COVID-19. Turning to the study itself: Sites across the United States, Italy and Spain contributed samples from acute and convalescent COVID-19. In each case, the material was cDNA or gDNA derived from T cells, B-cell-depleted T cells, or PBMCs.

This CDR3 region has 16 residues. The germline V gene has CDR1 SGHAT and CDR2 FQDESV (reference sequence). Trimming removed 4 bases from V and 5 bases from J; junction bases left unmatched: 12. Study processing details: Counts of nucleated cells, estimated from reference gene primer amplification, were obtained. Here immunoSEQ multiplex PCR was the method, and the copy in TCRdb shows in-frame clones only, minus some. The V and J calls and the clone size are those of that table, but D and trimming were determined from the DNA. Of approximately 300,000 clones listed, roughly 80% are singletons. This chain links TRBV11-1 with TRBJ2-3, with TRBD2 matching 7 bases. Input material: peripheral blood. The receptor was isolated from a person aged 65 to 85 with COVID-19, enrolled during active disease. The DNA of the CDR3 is TGTGCCAGCAGCTACAAGCGGGGCCCCGGGGTAGATACGCAGTATTTT. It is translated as CASSYKRGPGVDTQYF.